These 8 T cell receptor beta chains originate from one sample sequenced in a study of blood T cell repertoires in COVID-19. Sequencing was performed with immunoSEQ multiplex PCR; in TCRdb, only in-frame clones are kept and a portion is missing. The sample contains roughly 230,000 clones, approximately 86% of which appear only once. Source material: peripheral blood. The source is a woman aged 55-75 years with active or convalescent COVID-19.

This clone was observed a single time. The CDR3 region is CASSFSPDTQYF. The CDR3 DNA follows: TGTGCCAGCAGTTTCAGTCCAGATACGCAGTATTTT. The rearrangement joins TRBV7-6 to TRBJ2-3; no reliable D call. Germline V gives CDR1 SGHVS, CDR2 FNYEAQ. The CDR3 covers 12 residues. The V end was cut by 6 bases, the J end by 4 bases, with 8 bases between.

This clone came up once. This rearrangement joins TRBV28 to TRBJ2-3, with 12 bases fitting TRBD2. From germline, CDR1 is MDHEN and CDR2 SYDVKM. The J segment lost 5 bases and the V segment lost 4 bases, leaving 4 bases of the junction unmatched. The CDR3 loop spans 15 amino acids. CDR3 in DNA: TGTGCCAGCAGTTCGACTAGCGGGGGATTAGATACGCAGTATTTT. The encoded protein is CASSSTSGGLDTQYF. The full variable domain, rest sourced from reference TRBV28 and TRBJ2-3, is DVKVTQSSRYLVKRTGEKVFLECVQDMDHENMFWYRQDPGLGLRLIYFSYDVKMKEKGDIPEGYSVSREKKERFSLILESASTNQTSMYLCASSSTSGGLDTQYFGPGTRLTVL.

The chain joins TRBV2 to TRBJ1-1, with 8 bases that match TRBD1. CDR1 SNHLY and CDR2 FYNNEI come from the germline V gene. The CDR3 has 14 amino acids. Germline trimming cut 4 bases from V and 3 bases from J; bases unmatched to any gene: 4. CDR3 sequence: CASSGQGRDTEAFF. The CDR3 DNA sequence: TGTGCCAGCAGTGGACAGGGGCGGGACACTGAAGCTTTCTTT.

The genes are TRBV5-1 and TRBJ1-1; a weak D match, TRBD1 (6 bases). The V and J ends lost 7 bases and 2 bases respectively, with 12 bases between them. Germline values: CDR1 SGHRS, CDR2 YFSETQ. The CDR3 is made up of 13 amino acids. CDR3 residues: CASQDSPNTEAFF. The CDR3 nucleotides are TGCGCCAGCCAGGACAGCCCAAACACTGAAGCTTTCTTT.

The chain recombines TRBV29-1 with TRBJ2-5; tentative D call: TRBD1 (5 bases). Germline lookup yields CDR1 SQVTM and CDR2 ANQGSEA. The CDR3 is made up of 12 amino acids. Trimming pared 2 bases from V and 7 bases from J, leaving 11 bases between. The CDR3 DNA is TGCAGCGTTGAATGGGGCGTTGCGACCCAGTACTTC. Translated, it gives CSVEWGVATQYF.

The chain recombines TRBV10-3 with TRBJ2-3; 13 bases are a match to TRBD2. The CDR3 totals 17 residues. Germline values: CDR1 ENHRY, CDR2 SYGVKD. With V trimmed by 4 bases and J by 3 bases, 7 bases remained unmatched. The CDR3 here is CAISGFRTSGSTDTQYF. Written as DNA, the CDR3 is TGTGCCATCAGTGGTTTCAGGACTAGCGGGAGTACAGATACGCAGTATTTT.

This chain joins TRBV29-1 and TRBJ2-3, with 7 nucleotides matching TRBD1. Germline assignment: CDR1 SQVTM and CDR2 ANQGSEA. The V and J ends lost 6 bases and 4 bases, in that order; junction bases with no gene match: 13. This CDR3 has 15 amino acids. The CDR3 loop is CSVDLTGWLADTQYF. The CDR3 region has the DNA TGCAGCGTAGATTTGACAGGGTGGTTGGCAGATACGCAGTATTTT.

The chain uses TRBV24-1 and TRBJ1-2; D perhaps matches TRBD1 (6 bases). Germline CDR1 reads KGHDR; CDR2 reads SFDVKD. The CDR3 has 11 amino acids. V shed 9 bases and J shed 10 bases, with 14 bases lying between them. Here the CDR3 reads CATEQGLVYTF. The CDR3 bases are TGTGCCACCGAACAGGGATTGGTCTACACCTTC.